This T cell receptor beta chain was captured in a study of regulatory T cells in long-lasting Graves disease. Study results and caveats: Those with persistent Graves' had less TCR diversity than newly diagnosed patients. Limited samples may have lowered accuracy.

In building TCR beta libraries, iRepertoire HTBI primers were used together with Arm-PCR of CDR3 regions. MiXCR, applied by TCRdb to the multiplex PCR reads, yields one record per CDR3 protein. The sample lists some 370,000 distinct CDR3 sequences, roughly 12% occurring once. The junction had 7 bases not matched to a gene; V was cut back by 1 base and J by 3 bases. Germline CDR1 MNHEY, CDR2 SMNVEV (reference sequence). The CDR3 totals 16 residues. Points on this clonotype: Its antigen is unknown.

Time point in this sample: newly diagnosed GD, antithyroid drugs for less than 3 months. With RNA extracted from PBMCs as input, the TCR library was made. The same specimen was also included in a second study, on T cells in Graves' hyperthyroidism and ophthalmopathy. Per that paper: Using the HTBI primer set, a first-round RT-PCR was run on the TCR CDR3.

This clonotype was sampled from a woman aged 18 to 35 with Graves disease. The input for sequencing was peripheral blood mononuclear cells (PBMCs), taken at new diagnosis, from a patient treated with antithyroid drugs. The chain joins TRBV27 to TRBJ2-7; 9 bases agree with TRBD1. In DNA form, the CDR3 reads TGTGCCAGCAGTTTATATCCGACAGGGGGGGTCTACGAGCAGTACTTC. Translated: CASSLYPTGGVYEQYF.